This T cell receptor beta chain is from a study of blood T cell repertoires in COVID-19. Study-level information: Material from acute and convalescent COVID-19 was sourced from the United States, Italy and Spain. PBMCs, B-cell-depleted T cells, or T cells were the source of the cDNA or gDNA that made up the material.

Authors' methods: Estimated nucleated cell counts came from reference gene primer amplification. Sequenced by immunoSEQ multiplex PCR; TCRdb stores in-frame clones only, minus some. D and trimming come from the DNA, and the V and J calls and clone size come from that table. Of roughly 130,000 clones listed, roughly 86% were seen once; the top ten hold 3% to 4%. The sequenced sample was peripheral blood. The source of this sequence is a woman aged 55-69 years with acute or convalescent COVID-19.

The CDR3 DNA reads TGTGCCAGCAGTTTAAGATTAGGGGGCGATGAGCAGTTCTTC. It is translated as CASSLRLGGDEQFF. The V and J genes are TRBV28 and TRBJ2-1; TRBD1 matches 7 bases. CDR3 length: 14 amino acids. Germline V gene data show CDR1 as MDHEN and CDR2 as SYDVKM. V was clipped by 2 bases and J by 8 bases; unmatched bases: 6.